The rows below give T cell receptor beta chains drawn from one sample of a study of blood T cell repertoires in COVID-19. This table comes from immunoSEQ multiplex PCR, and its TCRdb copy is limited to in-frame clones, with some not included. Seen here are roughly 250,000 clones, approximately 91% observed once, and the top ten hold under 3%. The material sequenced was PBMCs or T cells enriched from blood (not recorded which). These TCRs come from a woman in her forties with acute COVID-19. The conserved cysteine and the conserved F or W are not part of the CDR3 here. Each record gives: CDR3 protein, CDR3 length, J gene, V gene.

AIRADSGNTIY,11,TRBJ1-3,TRBV10-3
ASSPRGSGTQY,11,TRBJ2-5,TRBV12-3/TRBV12-4
ASSPGSARNSPLH,13,TRBJ1-6,TRBV27
ASSEARGGPETQY,13,TRBJ2-5,TRBV2
AWSRTAGGPNEQF,13,TRBJ2-1,TRBV30
ASSLETGGYYGYT,13,TRBJ1-2,TRBV7-2
ASSRGGNSQETQY,13,TRBJ2-5,TRBV7-3
ATTDRGLDNQPQH,13,TRBJ1-5,TRBV10-3
ASSLGAGGYYEQY,13,TRBJ2-7,TRBV7-9
ASSLGWTEAAGYT,13,TRBJ1-2,TRBV13
ASSFDSYNEQF,11,TRBJ2-1,TRBV5-4
ASRPGEGLTDTQY,13,TRBJ2-3,TRBV6-5
ASSLVAGAYEQY,12,TRBJ2-7,TRBV5-1
ASSQRSTNEKLF,12,TRBJ1-4,TRBV4-3
ASSQELPSANTGELF,15,TRBJ2-2,TRBV3-1/TRBV3-2
ASSSHPGQGNTIY,13,TRBJ1-3,TRBV2